This T cell receptor beta chain was recorded in a study of human T cells and chemical hapten exposure. As handled by the study authors: Per sample, the median was approximately 100,000 TCRs, with values from around 20,000 to 690,000. A single record per CDR3 protein comes from TCRdb applying MiXCR to the RACE reads. Clone size and V and J calls follow TCRdb, not the original study. The profile shows under 200,000 distinct CDR3 sequences, under 35% of them singletons. This clonotype was seen more than once but under ten times. The sample's time point: pre-sensitization, week 0. Specified treatment: therapeutic diphenylcyclopropenone sensitization with weekly scalp DPC. Non-pregnant alopecia patients aged 18 to 70, suitable for DPC therapy. Extraction of total RNA was performed on unfractionated whole blood. Deletions cut 2 bases from V and 6 bases from J, with 7 bases between. Germline V gene lookup returns CDR1 MNHEY and CDR2 SVGEGT. This CDR3 region has 12 residues.

The material sequenced was whole blood, taken in connection with sensitization to the hapten diphenylcyclopropenone (DPC). V usage is TRBV6-2 or TRBV6-3 and J usage is TRBJ1-2; unclear D gene. The TCR sequence derives from a woman younger than 45 with alopecia areata. Some clones in this sample may be carry-over from other donors' samples. The CDR3 DNA sequence: TGTGCCAGCAGTTACCCCCGGGATGGCTACACCTTC. Translating it yields CASSYPRDGYTF.